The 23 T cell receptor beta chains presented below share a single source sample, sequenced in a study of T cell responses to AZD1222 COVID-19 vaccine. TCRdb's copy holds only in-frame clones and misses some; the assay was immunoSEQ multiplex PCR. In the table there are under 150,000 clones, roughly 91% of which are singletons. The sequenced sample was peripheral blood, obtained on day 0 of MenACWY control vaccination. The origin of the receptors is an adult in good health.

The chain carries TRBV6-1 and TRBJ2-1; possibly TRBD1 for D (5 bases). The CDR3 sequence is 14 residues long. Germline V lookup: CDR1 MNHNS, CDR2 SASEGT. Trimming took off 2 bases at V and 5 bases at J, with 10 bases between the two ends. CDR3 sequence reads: CASSEFDSNNEQFF. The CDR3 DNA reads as TGTGCCAGCAGTGAATTCGACAGTAACAATGAGCAGTTCTTC.

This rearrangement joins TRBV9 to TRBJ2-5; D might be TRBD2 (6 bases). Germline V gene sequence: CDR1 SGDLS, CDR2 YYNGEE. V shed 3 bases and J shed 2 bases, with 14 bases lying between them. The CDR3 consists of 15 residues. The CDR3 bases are TGTGCCAGCAGCGCATACGCGGGGATACAAGAGACCCAGTACTTC. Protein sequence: CASSAYAGIQETQYF.

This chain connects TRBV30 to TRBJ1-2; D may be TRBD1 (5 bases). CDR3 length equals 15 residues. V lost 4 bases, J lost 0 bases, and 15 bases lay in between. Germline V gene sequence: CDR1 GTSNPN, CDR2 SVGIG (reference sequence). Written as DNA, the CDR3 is TGTGCCTGGAACCCTTACAGGCTAGCTAACTATGGCTACACCTTC. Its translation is CAWNPYRLANYGYTF.

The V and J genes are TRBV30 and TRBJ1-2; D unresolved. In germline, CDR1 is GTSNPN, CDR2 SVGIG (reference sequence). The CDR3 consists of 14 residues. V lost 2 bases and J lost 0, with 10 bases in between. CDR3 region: CAWSRRQSNYGYTF. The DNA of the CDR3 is TGTGCCTGGAGTCGCAGGCAGTCTAACTATGGCTACACCTTC.

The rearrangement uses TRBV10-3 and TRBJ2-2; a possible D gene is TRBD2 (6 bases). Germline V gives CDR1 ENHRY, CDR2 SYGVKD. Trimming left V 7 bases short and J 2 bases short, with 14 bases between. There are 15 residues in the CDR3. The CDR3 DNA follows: TGTGCCATCACCGGTAGCGGACCAAACACCGGGGAGCTGTTTTTT. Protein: CAITGSGPNTGELFF.

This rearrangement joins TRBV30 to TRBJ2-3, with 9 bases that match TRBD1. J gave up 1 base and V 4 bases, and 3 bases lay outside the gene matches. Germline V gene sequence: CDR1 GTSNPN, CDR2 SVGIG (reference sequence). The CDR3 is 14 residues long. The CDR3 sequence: CAWMGDRGTDTQYF. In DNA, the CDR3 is TGTGCCTGGATGGGGGACAGGGGCACAGATACGCAGTATTTT.

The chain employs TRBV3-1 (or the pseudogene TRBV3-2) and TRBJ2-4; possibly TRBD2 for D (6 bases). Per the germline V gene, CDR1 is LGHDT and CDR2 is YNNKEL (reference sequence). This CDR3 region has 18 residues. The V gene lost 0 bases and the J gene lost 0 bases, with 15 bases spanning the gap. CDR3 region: CASSQDSWAGPAKNIQYF. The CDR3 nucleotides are TGTGCCAGCAGCCAAGATAGTTGGGCGGGGCCAGCCAAAAACATTCAGTACTTC.

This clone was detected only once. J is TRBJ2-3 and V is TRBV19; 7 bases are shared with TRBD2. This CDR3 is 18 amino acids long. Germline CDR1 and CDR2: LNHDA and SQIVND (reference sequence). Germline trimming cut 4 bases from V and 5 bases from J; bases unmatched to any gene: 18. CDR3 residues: CASSRDTGSGIGGDTQYF. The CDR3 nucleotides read TGTGCCAGTAGTAGGGATACGGGAAGCGGGATTGGGGGAGATACGCAGTATTTT.

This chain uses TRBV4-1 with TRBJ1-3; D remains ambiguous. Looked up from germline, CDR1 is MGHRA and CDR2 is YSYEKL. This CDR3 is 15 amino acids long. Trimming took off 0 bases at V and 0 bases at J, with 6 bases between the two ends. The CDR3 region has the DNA TGCGCCAGCAGCCAAGACAGGAGCTCTGGAAACACCATATATTTT. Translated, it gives CASSQDRSSGNTIYF.

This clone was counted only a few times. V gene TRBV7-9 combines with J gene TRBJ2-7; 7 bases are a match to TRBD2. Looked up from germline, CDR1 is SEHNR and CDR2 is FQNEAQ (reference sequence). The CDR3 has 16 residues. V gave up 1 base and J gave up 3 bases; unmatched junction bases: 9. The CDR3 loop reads CASSLGFRASGYEQYF. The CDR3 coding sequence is TGTGCCAGCAGCTTAGGTTTTCGGGCTAGCGGCTACGAGCAGTACTTC.

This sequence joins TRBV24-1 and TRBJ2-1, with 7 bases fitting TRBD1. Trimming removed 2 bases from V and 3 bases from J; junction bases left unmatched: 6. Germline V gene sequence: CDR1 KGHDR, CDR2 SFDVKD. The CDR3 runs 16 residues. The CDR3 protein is CATSDSTGKDYNEQFF. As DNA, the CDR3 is TGTGCCACCAGTGATTCGACAGGGAAAGACTACAATGAGCAGTTCTTC.

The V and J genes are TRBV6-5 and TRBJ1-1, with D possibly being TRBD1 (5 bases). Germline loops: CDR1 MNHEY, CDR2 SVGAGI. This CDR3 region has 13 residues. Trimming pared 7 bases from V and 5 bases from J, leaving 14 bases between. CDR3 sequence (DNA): TGTGCCAGCACCGTGACCAGGGATACTGAAGCTTTCTTT. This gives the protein CASTVTRDTEAFF.

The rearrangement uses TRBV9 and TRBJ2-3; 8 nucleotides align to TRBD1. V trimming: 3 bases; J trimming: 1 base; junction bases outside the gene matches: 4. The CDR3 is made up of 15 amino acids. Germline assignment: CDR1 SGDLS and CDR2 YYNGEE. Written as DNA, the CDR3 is TGTGCCAGCAGCGGACCGGGACAGGGCACAGATACGCAGTATTTT. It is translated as CASSGPGQGTDTQYF.

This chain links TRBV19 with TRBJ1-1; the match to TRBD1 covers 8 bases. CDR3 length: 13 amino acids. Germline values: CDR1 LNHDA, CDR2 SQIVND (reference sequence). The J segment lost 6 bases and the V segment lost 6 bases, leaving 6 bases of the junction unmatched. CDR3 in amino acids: CASSRGRGSEAFF. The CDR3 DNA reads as TGTGCCAGTAGCAGGGGGCGCGGGTCTGAAGCTTTCTTT.

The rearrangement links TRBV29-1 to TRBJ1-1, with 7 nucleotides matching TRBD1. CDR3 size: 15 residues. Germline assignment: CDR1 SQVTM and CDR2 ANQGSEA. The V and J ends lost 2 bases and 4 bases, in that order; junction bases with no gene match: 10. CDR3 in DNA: TGCAGCGTTGAAAAGGGGGCAGGATCATTCACTGAAGCTTTCTTT. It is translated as CSVEKGAGSFTEAFF.

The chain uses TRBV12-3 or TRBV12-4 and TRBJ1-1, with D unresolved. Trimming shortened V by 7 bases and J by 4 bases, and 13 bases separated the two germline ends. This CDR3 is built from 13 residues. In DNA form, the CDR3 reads TGTGCCAGCAACCCGGGAAGGCGCACTGAAGCTTTCTTT. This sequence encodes CASNPGRRTEAFF.

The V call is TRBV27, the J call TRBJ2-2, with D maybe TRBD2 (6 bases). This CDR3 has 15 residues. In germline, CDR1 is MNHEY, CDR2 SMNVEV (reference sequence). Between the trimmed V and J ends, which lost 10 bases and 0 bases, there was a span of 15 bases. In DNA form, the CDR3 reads TGTGCCATCAGGAGGGCTTTTCCGAACACCGGGGAGCTGTTTTTT. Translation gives CAIRRAFPNTGELFF.

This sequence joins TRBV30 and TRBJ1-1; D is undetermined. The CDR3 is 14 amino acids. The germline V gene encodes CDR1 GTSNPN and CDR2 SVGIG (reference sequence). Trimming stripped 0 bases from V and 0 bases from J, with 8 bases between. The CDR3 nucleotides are TGTGCCTGGAGTGTGGGGAGCATGAACACTGAAGCTTTCTTT. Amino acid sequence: CAWSVGSMNTEAFF.

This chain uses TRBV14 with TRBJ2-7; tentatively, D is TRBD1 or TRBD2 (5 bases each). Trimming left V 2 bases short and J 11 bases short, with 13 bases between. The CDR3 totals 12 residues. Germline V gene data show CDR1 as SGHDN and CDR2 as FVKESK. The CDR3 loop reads CASSQTLAGKYF. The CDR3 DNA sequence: TGTGCCAGCAGCCAAACTCTAGCAGGGAAGTACTTC.

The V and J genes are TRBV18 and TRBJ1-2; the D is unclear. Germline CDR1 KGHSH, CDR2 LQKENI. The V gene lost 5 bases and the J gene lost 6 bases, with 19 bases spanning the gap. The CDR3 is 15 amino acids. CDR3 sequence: CASSTQAGQSDGYTF. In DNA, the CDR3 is TGTGCCAGCTCAACGCAAGCTGGGCAATCTGATGGCTACACCTTC.

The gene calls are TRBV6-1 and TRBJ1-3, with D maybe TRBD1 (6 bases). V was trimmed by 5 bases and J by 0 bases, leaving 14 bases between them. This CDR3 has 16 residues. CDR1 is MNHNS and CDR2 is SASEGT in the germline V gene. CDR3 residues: CASSKGQFRSGNTIYF. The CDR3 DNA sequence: TGTGCCAGCAGTAAAGGACAGTTCCGCTCTGGAAACACCATATATTTT.

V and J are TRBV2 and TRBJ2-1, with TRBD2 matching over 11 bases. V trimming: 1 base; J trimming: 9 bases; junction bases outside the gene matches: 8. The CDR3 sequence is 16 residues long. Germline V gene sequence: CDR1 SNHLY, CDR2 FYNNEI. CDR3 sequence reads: CASSEELAGAGVEQFF. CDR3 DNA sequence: TGTGCCAGCAGTGAAGAACTAGCGGGAGCCGGGGTTGAGCAGTTCTTC.

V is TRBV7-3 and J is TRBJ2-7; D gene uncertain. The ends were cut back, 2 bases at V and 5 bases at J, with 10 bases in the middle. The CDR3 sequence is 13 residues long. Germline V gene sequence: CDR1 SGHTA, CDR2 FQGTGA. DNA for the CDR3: TGTGCCAGCAGCTTAGAGGCGTTTGACGAGCAGTACTTC. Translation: CASSLEAFDEQYF.